This is a list of T cell receptor beta chains from one sample in a study of early T cells in non-severe SARS-CoV-2 infection. TCRdb redid the calling of the 5' RACE reads with MiXCR, one entry per CDR3 protein. The repertoire holds 50,000 to 70,000 distinct CDR3 sequences, with more than 8.5% as singletons. The sequencing sample was made of whole blood. The receptors come from an adult who was a healthcare worker with PCR-confirmed SARS-CoV-2 infection or an uninfected control (not recorded which). Each CDR3 is given with its conserved first and last residue. Fields, in order: D gene, J gene, V gene, CDR3 protein. A D gene is named only where the DNA matches it firmly.

TRBD2 | TRBJ2-3 | TRBV28 | CASTPSGKPSDTQYF
- | TRBJ2-5 | TRBV6-6 | CASSNWNQETQYF
TRBD1 | TRBJ1-1 | TRBV7-2 | CASSRGLSIGQGAHTEAFF
TRBD2 | TRBJ2-2 | TRBV2 | CATSGLAGGPNTGELFF
- | TRBJ1-1 | TRBV11-2 | CASSLPSLLASRTEAFF
- | TRBJ1-5 | TRBV25-1 | CASSRGEYSNQPQHF
- | TRBJ1-2 | TRBV6-6 | CASSSQQGDYGYTF
- | TRBJ2-7 | TRBV28 | CASRAGTSKPHEQYF
- | TRBJ2-5 | TRBV7-9 | CASSLVGSGSLYF
- | TRBJ2-1 | TRBV25-1 | CASSNLEVSNEQFF
- | TRBJ2-3 | TRBV27 | CASKASSTDTQYF
TRBD1 | TRBJ2-1 | TRBV9 | CASSVAPTGGSYNEQFF
TRBD1 | TRBJ1-1 | TRBV28 | CASITGDTEAFF
TRBD2 | TRBJ2-2 | TRBV12-3/TRBV12-4 | CASSPGLAGANTGELFF
- | TRBJ2-2 | TRBV19 | CASRWGLNTGELFF
- | TRBJ2-7 | TRBV2 | CASRRDFQPPYEQYF
- | TRBJ1-4 | TRBV21-1 | CASSKVDDRDATNEKLFF
- | TRBJ2-5 | TRBV25-1 | CASTSQQETQYF
TRBD2 | TRBJ2-1 | TRBV14 | CASSQDRGLAGVARSYNEQFF
- | TRBJ1-4 | TRBV3-1 | CASSENPAGGKLFF
- | TRBJ2-2 | TRBV28 | CASSTRYNTGELFF
- | TRBJ1-2 | TRBV30 | CAWNDWGLLYGYTF
- | TRBJ1-1 | TRBV7-9 | CASSRAGGNTEAFF
- | TRBJ2-5 | TRBV28 | CASSSRRRAGETQYF
- | TRBJ1-2 | TRBV7-9 | CASSFGQGSDGYTF
- | TRBJ2-7 | TRBV5-1 | CASSFAGQWALEQYF
- | TRBJ2-6 | TRBV6-1 | CASSEEPAGANVLTF
- | TRBJ2-7 | TRBV7-9 | CASSISQDEQYF
- | TRBJ2-7 | TRBV27 | CASSAKPGFEQYF
- | TRBJ2-2 | TRBV29-1 | CSVGLGGGPGELFF
TRBD2 | TRBJ2-3 | TRBV7-2 | CASSPRGESTDTQYF
- | TRBJ2-7 | TRBV5-1 | CASSPGMVFGGEQYF
TRBD1 | TRBJ2-5 | TRBV20-1 | CSANGQGQETQYF
- | TRBJ2-3 | TRBV20-1 | CSARDSGRFRDTQYF
- | TRBJ2-7 | TRBV29-1 | CSVEVDHYEQYF
TRBD2 | TRBJ2-2 | TRBV7-8 | CASSSGTREFSGELFF